This T cell receptor beta chain derives from a study of blood T cell repertoires in COVID-19 (dated by TCRdb to about 2020). For context, the study as a whole: Collaborator samples came from the United States, Italy and Spain and covered acute and convalescent phases of COVID-19. Subjects who had been exposed to COVID-19, were actively infected with it, or had recovered from it provided the deeply sampled blood TCRbeta repertoires that made up the dataset. The repertoires were released in a freely available public database intended as a resource for research on the immune response to SARS-CoV-2. The material from the prospective study consisted of cDNA or gDNA derived from T cells, B-cell-depleted T cells, or PBMCs. Nearly every sample came with metadata listing a de-identified subject ID, COVID-19 status, age in years and sex. Where available, HLA class I and class II types were taken from metadata supplied by the sample provider and were not determined by assay-based typing. Samples came from the ongoing ImmuneRACE study (first 160 participants) plus 1,254 subjects from 6 global collaborators.

The immunoSEQ Assay, a bias-controlled multiplex PCR, was used to amplify TCRbeta CDR3 regions from genomic DNA. Processing in the source paper ran as follows. The number of nucleated cells in each sample was estimated from the amplification of reference gene primers within the assay. Sequence reads were collapsed and filtered to measure the absolute abundance of every unique TCRbeta CDR3 rearrangement. For each sample, productive Simpson clonality was calculated by taking the square root of Simpson's diversity index across productive rearrangements. TCRdb holds this immuneACCESS table with in-frame rearrangements only. Some clones are missing; in checked studies, unresolved V genes explain under half, and the rest has no known cause. V, J and clone size are taken as reported in that table, and D and trimming were inferred from the DNA itself. Here the sample has 250,000 to 350,000 clones; roughly 90% occur a single time. Clones ranked in the top ten supply approximately 10% of the sample.

The CDR3, cysteine through phenylalanine, is 14 amino acids long. The only DNA kept is the CDR3, 42 bases in frame from the first base. The germline V gene sets CDR1 to KGHDR and CDR2 to SFDVKD. Trimming accounts for 5 bases at V and 4 bases at J, while the number of junction bases matched to no gene is 5. Summary of the overall study and its limitations: How much clinical and demographic metadata was included differed by source and by participant, and the metadata was provided uncurated.

One collaborating source in Seattle enrolled patients while the patients were actively infected and followed the patients over time throughout the course of disease. Whole blood was collected in K2EDTA tubes by collaborating institutions according to the institutions' own protocols. For TCRbeta analysis, collaborators shipped samples as frozen whole blood, isolated PBMCs, or DNA extracted from either of those sample types. Turning to this clone: No cognate antigen has been identified for it. Base qualities are not provided; no much larger clone lies one nucleotide away.

The sequencing sample was made of peripheral blood. The receptor was isolated from a woman in her twenties or thirties with COVID-19, enrolled during active disease. This sequence uses TRBV24-1 and TRBJ2-5; TRBD1 fits 8 bases in the junction. The DNA reads as follows: TGTGCCACCAGTGCCTTGGACAGGGTAGAGACCCAGTACTTC. Its protein product is CATSALDRVETQYF.